Listed below are T cell receptor beta chains from one sample, sequenced in a study of blood T cell repertoires in COVID-19. The assay was immunoSEQ multiplex PCR, and TCRdb's table has in-frame clones only and misses some. Among tens of thousands of clones, about three quarters were seen once, and the ten largest hold about 20%. The sequencing input was peripheral blood. The source is a human donor with active or convalescent COVID-19. The donor label of this sample is uncertain. CDR3s include the opening cysteine and the closing phenylalanine or tryptophan. The D gene is left open where the match is weak. Clone size appears in some rows only: once, few, many, or a class for an expanded clone.

CDR3 DNA: TGTGCCAGCTCACCATCGATCGGGACTAGCGGGAGAGAGGAGCAGTTCTTC; CDR3 protein: CASSPSIGTSGREEQFF; V gene: TRBV18; D gene: TRBD2; clone size: .; J gene: TRBJ2-1
CDR3 DNA: TGTGCCAGCAGTTTATGGGGACAGGGGGCCTGGGAGACCCAGTACTTC; CDR3 protein: CASSLWGQGAWETQYF; V gene: TRBV28; D gene: TRBD1; clone size: .; J gene: TRBJ2-5
CDR3 DNA: TGCGCCAGCAGCTATGGGACAGGGGGCCAAGAGACCCAGTACTTC; CDR3 protein: CASSYGTGGQETQYF; V gene: TRBV5-1; D gene: TRBD1; clone size: .; J gene: TRBJ2-5
CDR3 DNA: TGTGCCAGCAGCTTCTGGAGGCGGGGCCAAGAGGCCCAGTACTTC; CDR3 protein: CASSFWRRGQEAQYF; V gene: TRBV11-2; D gene: .; clone size: .; J gene: TRBJ2-5
CDR3 DNA: TGTGCCAGCAGTGGGAGGGAATACCAGCCCCAGCATTTT; CDR3 protein: CASSGREYQPQHF; V gene: TRBV25-1; D gene: .; clone size: .; J gene: TRBJ1-5
CDR3 DNA: TGTGCCAGCGGCGAACCGGGACTAGCGGAAAATGAGCAGTTCTTC; CDR3 protein: CASGEPGLAENEQFF; V gene: TRBV4-2; D gene: TRBD2; clone size: many; J gene: TRBJ2-1
CDR3 DNA: TGTGCCAGCAGCGTGGGGAGCGGGGGGTACCAAGAGACCCAGTACTTC; CDR3 protein: CASSVGSGGYQETQYF; V gene: TRBV9; D gene: TRBD2; clone size: .; J gene: TRBJ2-5
CDR3 DNA: TGTGCCAGCAGTTTCCCTACTAGCGGGAGCTTCCGGCAGTACTTC; CDR3 protein: CASSFPTSGSFRQYF; V gene: TRBV6-2/TRBV6-3; D gene: TRBD2; clone size: medium-sized; J gene: TRBJ2-7
CDR3 DNA: TGTGCCAGCAGCTCCGGGGACAGGCCCAACGAGCAGTACTTC; CDR3 protein: CASSSGDRPNEQYF; V gene: TRBV7-2; D gene: TRBD1; clone size: .; J gene: TRBJ2-7
CDR3 DNA: TGTGCCAGCAAGGCGGGGCTGACTACCTACGAGCAGTACTTC; CDR3 protein: CASKAGLTTYEQYF; V gene: TRBV6-5; D gene: .; clone size: .; J gene: TRBJ2-7
CDR3 DNA: TGTGCTAGCAGCTTAGGGACTATAACCACAGATACGCAGTATTTT; CDR3 protein: CASSLGTITTDTQYF; V gene: TRBV7-7; D gene: TRBD2; clone size: .; J gene: TRBJ2-3
CDR3 DNA: TGTGCCAGCAGCTACAGAGTGGGTCTTGGTCAAGATGAGCAGTTCTTC; CDR3 protein: CASSYRVGLGQDEQFF; V gene: TRBV11-3; D gene: .; clone size: .; J gene: TRBJ2-1
CDR3 DNA: TGTGCCAGTCGATTGGGTCTAGAGAGGTACAATGAGCAGTTCTTC; CDR3 protein: CASRLGLERYNEQFF; V gene: TRBV28; D gene: .; clone size: .; J gene: TRBJ2-1
CDR3 DNA: TGTGCCAGCAGCCAAGGGCGTGGGACAAATAATTCACCCCTCCACTTT; CDR3 protein: CASSQGRGTNNSPLHF; V gene: TRBV14; D gene: .; clone size: .; J gene: TRBJ1-6
CDR3 DNA: TGTGCCAGCAGCCAACGCCCCCCCAGCGGGAGCCCATTTGCCTACAATGAGCAGTTCTTC; CDR3 protein: CASSQRPPSGSPFAYNEQFF; V gene: TRBV4-2; D gene: TRBD2; clone size: many; J gene: TRBJ2-1
CDR3 DNA: TGCGCCAGCAGCTTGACAGGAAGCGGGATGGAGACCCAGTACTTC; CDR3 protein: CASSLTGSGMETQYF; V gene: TRBV5-1; D gene: TRBD2; clone size: .; J gene: TRBJ2-5
CDR3 DNA: TGTGCCAGCAGCTTAGAACTAGCGGGAGTCCGCACCGGGGAGCTGTTTTTT; CDR3 protein: CASSLELAGVRTGELFF; V gene: TRBV7-2; D gene: TRBD2; clone size: .; J gene: TRBJ2-2
CDR3 DNA: TGTGCCAGCAGCAAAGTATATGAGGGACTAGCGGACAATGAGCAGTTCTTC; CDR3 protein: CASSKVYEGLADNEQFF; V gene: TRBV21-1; D gene: .; clone size: .; J gene: TRBJ2-1
CDR3 DNA: TGCGCCAGCACCCCAACACCCCCCAACGAGCAGTACTTC; CDR3 protein: CASTPTPPNEQYF; V gene: TRBV5-1; D gene: .; clone size: .; J gene: TRBJ2-7
CDR3 DNA: TGTGCCAGCCGGCAGAGGGTGGCCGGGGAGCTGTTTTTT; CDR3 protein: CASRQRVAGELFF; V gene: TRBV28; D gene: .; clone size: .; J gene: TRBJ2-2
CDR3 DNA: TGTGCCAGCAGCAAAACAACAGGGTGGGACACTGAAGCTTTCTTT; CDR3 protein: CASSKTTGWDTEAFF; V gene: TRBV11-3; D gene: .; clone size: .; J gene: TRBJ1-1
CDR3 DNA: TGTGCCAGCAGCGACGGGACAGCTGGAGAAAAACTGTTTTTT; CDR3 protein: CASSDGTAGEKLFF; V gene: TRBV9; D gene: TRBD1; clone size: .; J gene: TRBJ1-4
CDR3 DNA: TGTGCCAGCAGCTCCGGGACAGGGGTGGCTTTCTTT; CDR3 protein: CASSSGTGVAFF; V gene: TRBV11-3; D gene: TRBD1; clone size: .; J gene: TRBJ1-1
CDR3 DNA: TGTGCCAGCAGCTTGCTGACAGATTTAATTTCACCCCTCCACTTT; CDR3 protein: CASSLLTDLISPLHF; V gene: TRBV7-9; D gene: .; clone size: .; J gene: TRBJ1-6
CDR3 DNA: TGTGCCAGCAGCGAGGGAAGTCGGGTTGGAAACACCATATATTTT; CDR3 protein: CASSEGSRVGNTIYF; V gene: TRBV5-8; D gene: .; clone size: .; J gene: TRBJ1-3
CDR3 DNA: TGTGCCAGCAGCTGGACAGGGAATCAGCCCCAGCATTTT; CDR3 protein: CASSWTGNQPQHF; V gene: TRBV7-2; D gene: TRBD1; clone size: .; J gene: TRBJ1-5
CDR3 DNA: TGTGCCAGCATAGTAGCGGGAGGCAATGAGCAGTTCTTC; CDR3 protein: CASIVAGGNEQFF; V gene: TRBV12-3/TRBV12-4; D gene: TRBD2; clone size: .; J gene: TRBJ2-1
CDR3 DNA: TGCAGCGTCTCGGACAGGGACGAGCAGTACTTC; CDR3 protein: CSVSDRDEQYF; V gene: TRBV29-1; D gene: TRBD1; clone size: .; J gene: TRBJ2-7
CDR3 DNA: TGTGCCAGCAGCTTGGTCGCTCAGGCCCTTAACTATGGCTACACCTTC; CDR3 protein: CASSLVAQALNYGYTF; V gene: TRBV5-6; D gene: .; clone size: .; J gene: TRBJ1-2
CDR3 DNA: TGTGCCAGCAGTGAAGTAGAGGGGGGGGTTTACGAGCAGTACTTC; CDR3 protein: CASSEVEGGVYEQYF; V gene: TRBV2; D gene: .; clone size: many; J gene: TRBJ2-7
CDR3 DNA: TGCGCCAGCAGCAGGGGACAGACTGCCGTGGGGGCTTTCTTT; CDR3 protein: CASSRGQTAVGAFF; V gene: TRBV5-1; D gene: TRBD1; clone size: .; J gene: TRBJ1-1
CDR3 DNA: TGCAGCGTTGGCCAGCAAGAGACCCAGTACTTC; CDR3 protein: CSVGQQETQYF; V gene: TRBV29-1; D gene: .; clone size: .; J gene: TRBJ2-5
CDR3 DNA: TGTGCCAGCAGTTTAGAAAGGGGGTCACCCCTCCACTTT; CDR3 protein: CASSLERGSPLHF; V gene: TRBV27; D gene: .; clone size: .; J gene: TRBJ1-6
CDR3 DNA: TGTGCCAGCAGACGAGGAGGGACTAGCGGGGTTACAGATACGCAGTATTTT; CDR3 protein: CASRRGGTSGVTDTQYF; V gene: TRBV9; D gene: TRBD2; clone size: .; J gene: TRBJ2-3
CDR3 DNA: TGTGCCAGCTCACACCAGGGGGCGGACACTGAAGCTTTCTTT; CDR3 protein: CASSHQGADTEAFF; V gene: TRBV18; D gene: TRBD1; clone size: .; J gene: TRBJ1-1
CDR3 DNA: TGTGCCAGCAGCCAAGACACAGGGGTTCAGCCCCAGCATTTT; CDR3 protein: CASSQDTGVQPQHF; V gene: TRBV3-1/TRBV3-2; D gene: TRBD1; clone size: .; J gene: TRBJ1-5